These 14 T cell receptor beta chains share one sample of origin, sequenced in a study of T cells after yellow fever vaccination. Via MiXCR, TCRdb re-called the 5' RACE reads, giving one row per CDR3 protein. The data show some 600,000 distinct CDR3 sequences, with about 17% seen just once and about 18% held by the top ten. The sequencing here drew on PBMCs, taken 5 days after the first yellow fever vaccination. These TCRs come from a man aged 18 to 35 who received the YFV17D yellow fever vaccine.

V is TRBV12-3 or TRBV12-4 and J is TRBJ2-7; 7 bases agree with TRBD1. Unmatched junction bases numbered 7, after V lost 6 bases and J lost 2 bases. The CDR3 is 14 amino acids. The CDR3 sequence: CASRARTGTYEQYV. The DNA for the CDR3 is TGTGCCAGCAGGGCACGGACAGGTACCTACGAGCAGTACGTC.

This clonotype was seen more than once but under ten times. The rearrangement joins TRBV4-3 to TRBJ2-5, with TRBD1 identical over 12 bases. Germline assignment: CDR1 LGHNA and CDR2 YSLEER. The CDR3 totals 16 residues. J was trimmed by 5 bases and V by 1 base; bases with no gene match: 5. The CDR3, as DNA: TGCGCCAGCAGCCAAGTGGGACAGGGGGCGCCGGAGACCCAGTACTTC. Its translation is CASSQVGQGAPETQYF.

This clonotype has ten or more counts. The CDR3 is CSAGGAKETQYF. CDR3 sequence (DNA): TGCAGCGCGGGGGGGGCGAAAGAGACCCAGTACTTC. The rearrangement uses TRBV29-1 and TRBJ2-5; 8 bases align to TRBD2. This CDR3 is 12 amino acids long. V was clipped by 7 bases and J by 3 bases; unmatched bases: 4. The germline V gene has CDR1 SQVTM and CDR2 ANQGSEA.

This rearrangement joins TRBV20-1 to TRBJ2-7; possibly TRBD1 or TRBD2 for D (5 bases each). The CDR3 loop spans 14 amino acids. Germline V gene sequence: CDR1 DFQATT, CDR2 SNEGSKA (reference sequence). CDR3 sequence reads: CSAAVGTFTYEQYF. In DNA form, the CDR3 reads TGCAGCGCCGCTGTTGGGACCTTCACCTACGAGCAGTACTTC.

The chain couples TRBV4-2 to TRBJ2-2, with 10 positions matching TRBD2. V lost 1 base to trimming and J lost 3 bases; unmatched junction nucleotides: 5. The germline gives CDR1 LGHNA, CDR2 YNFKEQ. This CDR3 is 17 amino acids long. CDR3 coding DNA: TGTGCCAGCAGCCAAGCCCCAGCGGGGGGGTACACCGGGGAGCTGTTTTTT. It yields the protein CASSQAPAGGYTGELFF.

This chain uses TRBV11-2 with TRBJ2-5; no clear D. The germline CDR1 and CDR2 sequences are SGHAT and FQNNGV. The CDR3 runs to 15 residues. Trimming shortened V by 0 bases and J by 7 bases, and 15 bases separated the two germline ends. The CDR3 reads CASSLDYGGSGTQYF. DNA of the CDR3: TGTGCCAGCAGCTTAGATTACGGTGGTTCTGGGACCCAGTACTTC. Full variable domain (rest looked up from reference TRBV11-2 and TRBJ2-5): EAGVAQSPRYKIIEKRQSVAFWCNPISGHATLYWYQQILGQGPKLLIQFQNNGVVDDSQLPKDRFSAERLKGVDSTLKIQPAKLEDSAVYLCASSLDYGGSGTQYFGPGTRLLVL.

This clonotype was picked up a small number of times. The CDR3 coding sequence is TGTGCCAGCAGCACATCCTACCGGAGCTCCTACGAGCAGTACGTC. Protein product: CASSTSYRSSYEQYV. This sequence joins TRBV21-1 and TRBJ2-7. TRBV21-1 is an annotated pseudogene. CDR3 length: 15 amino acids.

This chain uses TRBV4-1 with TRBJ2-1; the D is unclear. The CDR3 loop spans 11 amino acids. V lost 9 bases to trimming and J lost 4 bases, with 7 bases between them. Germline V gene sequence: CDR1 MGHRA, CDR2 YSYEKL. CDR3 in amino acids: CASGKYNEQFF. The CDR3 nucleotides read TGCGCCAGTGGGAAGTACAATGAGCAGTTCTTC.

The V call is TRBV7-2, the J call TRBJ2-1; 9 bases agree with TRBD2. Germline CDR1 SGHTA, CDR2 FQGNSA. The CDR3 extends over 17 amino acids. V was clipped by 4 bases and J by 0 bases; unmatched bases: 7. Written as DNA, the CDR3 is TGTGCCAGCAGCTCGCCGCGGGGGGGTTACTCCTACAATGAGCAGTTCTTC. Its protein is CASSSPRGGYSYNEQFF.

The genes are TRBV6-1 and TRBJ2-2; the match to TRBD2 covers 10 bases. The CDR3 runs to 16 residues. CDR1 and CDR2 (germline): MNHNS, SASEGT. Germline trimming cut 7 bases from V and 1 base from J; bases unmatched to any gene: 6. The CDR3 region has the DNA TGTGCCAGCAAATATAGCGGGGGGAAGAACACCGGGGAGCTGTTTTTT. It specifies CASKYSGGKNTGELFF.

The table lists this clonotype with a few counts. In DNA, the CDR3 is TGTGCCAGCAGCGACAACCTGAACACCGGGGAGCTGTTTTTT. It translates to CASSDNLNTGELFF. This chain joins TRBV11-2 and TRBJ2-2; no definite D call. Germline V gene data show CDR1 as SGHAT and CDR2 as FQNNGV. The length of the CDR3 is 14 residues. V shed 5 bases and J shed 1 base, with 8 bases lying between them. Supplemented by reference TRBV11-2 and TRBJ2-2, the full variable domain reads EAGVAQSPRYKIIEKRQSVAFWCNPISGHATLYWYQQILGQGPKLLIQFQNNGVVDDSQLPKDRFSAERLKGVDSTLKIQPAKLEDSAVYLCASSDNLNTGELFFGEGSRLTVL.

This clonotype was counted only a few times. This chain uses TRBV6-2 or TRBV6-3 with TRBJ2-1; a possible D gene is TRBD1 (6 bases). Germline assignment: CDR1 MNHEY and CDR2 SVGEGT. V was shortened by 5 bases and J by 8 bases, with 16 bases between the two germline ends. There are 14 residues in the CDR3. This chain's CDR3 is CASSPRRGPDEQFF. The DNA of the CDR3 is TGTGCCAGCAGTCCCCGCAGGGGCCCCGATGAGCAGTTCTTC.

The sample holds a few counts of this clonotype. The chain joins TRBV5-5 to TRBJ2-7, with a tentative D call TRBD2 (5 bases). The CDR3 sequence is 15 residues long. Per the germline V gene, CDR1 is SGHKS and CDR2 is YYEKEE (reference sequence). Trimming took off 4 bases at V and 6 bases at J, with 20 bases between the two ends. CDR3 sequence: CASSPGNRRPSEQYV. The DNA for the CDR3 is TGTGCCAGCAGCCCGGGGAATCGACGGCCCTCCGAGCAGTACGTC.

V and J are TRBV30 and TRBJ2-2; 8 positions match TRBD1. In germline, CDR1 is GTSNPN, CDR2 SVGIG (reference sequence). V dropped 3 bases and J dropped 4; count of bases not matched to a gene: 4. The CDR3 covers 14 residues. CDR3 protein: CAWSLGQVTGELFF. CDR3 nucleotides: TGTGCCTGGAGCCTGGGACAGGTCACCGGGGAGCTGTTTTTT.